The 27 T cell receptor beta chains in this list originate from one sample, sequenced in a study of T-cell memory formation after mild COVID-19. MiXCR was run by TCRdb on the 5' RACE reads, yielding one entry per CDR3 protein. The sample has tens of thousands of distinct CDR3 sequences; 16% are singletons. Sample: PBMCs or a T cell subset sorted from them (not recorded which). These receptors came from an adult woman who had mild COVID-19 (a few samples of this study predate the infection). Cell type and time point are not known.

This clonotype has more than one count but fewer than ten. The chain joins TRBV5-1 to TRBJ2-3, with 11 bases that match TRBD2. Germline V gene lookup returns CDR1 SGHRS and CDR2 YFSETQ. Trimming cost V 5 bases and J 0 bases; bases outside gene matches: 8. The CDR3 loop spans 17 amino acids. In nucleotides, the CDR3 is TGCGCCAGCAGGATTCTGGGACTAGCGGTGAGCACAGATACGCAGTATTTT. It codes for CASRILGLAVSTDTQYF. The full variable domain, in which reference TRBV5-1 and TRBJ2-3 provide the parts outside the CDR3, is KAGVTQTPRYLIKTRGQQVTLSCSPISGHRSVSWYQQTPGQGLQFLFEYFSETQRNKGNFPGRFSGRQFSNSRSEMNVSTLELGDSALYLCASRILGLAVSTDTQYFGPGTRLTVL.

The gene calls are TRBV20-1 and TRBJ2-7; 7 positions match TRBD1. This CDR3 is built from 13 residues. V shed 4 bases and J 3 bases; nucleotides not matched to a gene: 6. Looked up from germline, CDR1 is DFQATT and CDR2 is SNEGSKA (reference sequence). CDR3 nucleotide sequence: TGCAGTGCTATGGGACAGTCTGACTACGAGCAGTACTTC. It encodes CSAMGQSDYEQYF.

This rearrangement joins TRBV10-3 to TRBJ1-6; 11 bases are shared with TRBD1. Germline CDR1 is ENHRY and CDR2 is SYGVKD. The V gene end was trimmed by 1 base and the J gene end by 6 bases; junction bases not matched to a gene: 2. This CDR3 spans 16 amino acids. CDR3: CAISEWGTGGNSPLHF. The CDR3 region has the DNA TGTGCCATCAGTGAGTGGGGGACAGGGGGTAATTCACCCCTCCACTTT.

A few counts support this clonotype. CDR3 sequence reads: CSVTGDGNIQYF. The CDR3 region has the DNA TGCAGCGTGACTGGGGATGGAAACATTCAGTACTTC. This sequence joins TRBV29-1 and TRBJ2-4; D gene unclear. Per germline, CDR1 SQVTM and CDR2 ANQGSEA. This CDR3 spans 12 amino acids. V was clipped by 6 bases and J by 6 bases, with 12 bases between them.

This clonotype was counted between two and nine times. V is TRBV6-5 and J is TRBJ2-7, with D possibly being TRBD1 or TRBD2 (5 bases each). The CDR3 contains 14 residues. Per the germline V gene, CDR1 is MNHEY and CDR2 is SVGAGI. V gave up 2 bases and J gave up 1 base, with 9 bases separating them. The CDR3 nucleotides are TGTGCCAGCAGTTACCGGGACCGTTCCTACGAGCAGTACTTC. This sequence encodes CASSYRDRSYEQYF.

This clonotype was recorded a few times. The V call is TRBV20-1, the J call TRBJ2-7, with 9 bases matching TRBD1. Germline assignment: CDR1 DFQATT and CDR2 SNEGSKA (reference sequence). Losses at the gene ends were 1 base for V and 3 bases for J; bases not matched to a gene: 4. The CDR3 has 14 residues. The CDR3 DNA is TGCAGTGCTAGAGGGACAGGGGACGACTACGAGCAGTACTTC. Amino acids: CSARGTGDDYEQYF.

The chain links TRBV7-9 to TRBJ2-5; 9 bases align to TRBD1. CDR3 length equals 15 residues. The trim removed 5 bases at V and 5 bases at J, leaving 9 bases unmatched. The germline CDR1 and CDR2 sequences are SEHNR and FQNEAQ (reference sequence). The CDR3 loop is CASSLGQGGKETQYF. CDR3 in DNA: TGTGCCAGCAGCCTGGGACAGGGTGGAAAGGAGACCCAGTACTTC.

The chain employs TRBV20-1 and TRBJ2-7, with D possibly being TRBD2 (6 bases). Germline-derived CDR1 and CDR2 are DFQATT and SNEGSKA (reference sequence). This CDR3 has 14 amino acids. The V gene lost 6 bases and the J gene lost 3 bases, with 18 bases spanning the gap. CDR3 in amino acids: CSARDAGLDYEQYF. As DNA, the CDR3 is TGCAGTGCAAGGGACGCGGGGCTTGACTACGAGCAGTACTTC.

The rearrangement links TRBV30 to TRBJ2-1, with 11 bases aligning to TRBD2. Per germline, CDR1 GTSNPN and CDR2 SVGIG (reference sequence). V shed 4 bases and J 8 bases; nucleotides not matched to a gene: 7. The CDR3 is made up of 14 amino acids. The CDR3 loop reads CAWTLAGGRDEQFF. The CDR3 DNA is TGTGCCTGGACCCTAGCGGGGGGCCGCGATGAGCAGTTCTTC.

This clonotype was detected a few times. The chain employs TRBV14 and TRBJ2-1; TRBD1 matches 10 bases. Germline assignment: CDR1 SGHDN and CDR2 FVKESK. V gave up 3 bases and J gave up 3 bases; unmatched junction bases: 17. This CDR3 comprises 20 residues. CDR3 DNA sequence: TGTGCCAGCAGCCAGCCGACAGGGGGCGCGGGAACCTTCCTCTACAATGAGCAGTTCTTC. Residues: CASSQPTGGAGTFLYNEQFF.

This clonotype showed up just a few times. The rearrangement links TRBV7-3 to TRBJ2-1; D remains unclear. CDR1 SGHTA and CDR2 FQGTGA come from the germline V gene. The V end was cut by 5 bases, the J end by 3 bases, with 8 bases between. This CDR3 is built from 13 residues. Here the CDR3 DNA reads TGTGCCAGCAGCCCCGACCACTACAATGAGCAGTTCTTC. It specifies CASSPDHYNEQFF.

The J gene is TRBJ1-2, the V gene TRBV10-3, with 10 bases that match TRBD1. Germline trimming cut 7 bases from V and 5 bases from J; bases unmatched to any gene: 7. Germline V lookup: CDR1 ENHRY, CDR2 SYGVKD. This CDR3 is 14 amino acids long. The CDR3 is CAINPGQGIYGYTF. The DNA for the CDR3 is TGTGCCATCAACCCGGGACAGGGGATTTATGGCTACACCTTC.

The chain employs TRBV5-6 and TRBJ2-7; tentatively, D is TRBD1 (5 bases). CDR3 size: 13 residues. The germline V gene encodes CDR1 SGHDT and CDR2 YYEEEE. Trimming took 4 bases from V and 3 from J, leaving 11 bases between them. The CDR3 coding sequence is TGTGCCAGCAGCCAGGACAACCACTACGAGCAGTACTTC. Protein product: CASSQDNHYEQYF.

V and J are TRBV9 and TRBJ2-7; 7 bases match TRBD2. The V and J ends lost 0 bases and 6 bases, in that order; junction bases with no gene match: 9. The CDR3 has 15 amino acids. CDR1 and CDR2 from the germline V gene are SGDLS and YYNGEE. The CDR3 DNA reads TGTGCCAGCAGCGTAGGGGGGGGTAGGAGCTCCGAGCAGTACTTC. It encodes CASSVGGGRSSEQYF. The whole variable domain, filled in from reference TRBV9 and TRBJ2-7, reads DSGVTQTPKHLITATGQRVTLRCSPRSGDLSVYWYQQSLDQGLQFLIQYYNGEERAKGNILERFSAQQFPDLHSELNLSSLELGDSALYFCASSVGGGRSSEQYFGPGTRLTVT.

This clonotype was seen only a few times. V and J are TRBV5-6 and TRBJ2-7; maybe TRBD2 (6 bases). This CDR3 has 15 residues. The V and J ends lost 1 base and 2 bases respectively, with 13 bases between them. The germline V gene encodes CDR1 SGHDT and CDR2 YYEEEE. In DNA, the CDR3 is TGTGCCAGCAGCTTGCTCCAGGACTATACCTACGAGCAGTACTTC. Its translation: CASSLLQDYTYEQYF.

This clonotype was found a few times. The chain links TRBV9 to TRBJ1-1; D is ambiguous. V shed 0 bases and J shed 9 bases, with 15 bases lying between them. From germline, CDR1 is SGDLS and CDR2 YYNGEE. CDR3 length: 14 residues. Here the CDR3 reads CASSVVGDPGKAFF. The CDR3 DNA is TGTGCCAGCAGCGTAGTAGGAGACCCCGGGAAAGCTTTCTTT.

This sequence joins TRBV7-9 and TRBJ2-1; TRBD1 might be the D (5 bases). Germline assignment: CDR1 SEHNR and CDR2 FQNEAQ (reference sequence). The CDR3 has 14 residues. Trimming took 3 bases from V and 9 from J, leaving 15 bases between them. CDR3 bases: TGTGCCAGCAGCTTGCAGGGTTCGGTTATTGAGCAGTTCTTC. Its protein is CASSLQGSVIEQFF.

The table lists this clonotype with a few counts. This sequence joins TRBV12-3 or TRBV12-4 and TRBJ2-5; 7 nucleotides match TRBD1. Trimming cost V 5 bases and J 3 bases; bases outside gene matches: 9. The CDR3 covers 15 residues. Here the CDR3 DNA reads TGTGCCAGCAGTAAGACCGGGACAGCAAAAGAGACCCAGTACTTC. This encodes CASSKTGTAKETQYF.

This CDR3 reads CASSYWDRGENIQYF. The CDR3 DNA is TGTGCCAGCAGCTACTGGGACAGGGGAGAAAACATTCAGTACTTC. This chain uses TRBV7-9 with TRBJ2-4; 10 bases are a match to TRBD1. The CDR3 contains 15 residues. V trimming: 4 bases; J trimming: 5 bases; junction bases outside the gene matches: 5. Per the germline V gene, CDR1 is SEHNR and CDR2 is FQNEAQ (reference sequence).

This clonotype was found a few times. The chain is built from TRBV6-6 and TRBJ2-6, with a tentative D call TRBD1 (6 bases). Trimming removed 1 base from V and 1 base from J, with 20 bases in between. CDR3 size: 20 residues. Germline values: CDR1 MNHNY, CDR2 SVGAGI (reference sequence). The chain's CDR3 is CASSYWGKEGGSSGANVLTF. DNA of the CDR3: TGTGCCAGCAGTTACTGGGGGAAGGAAGGGGGATCGTCTGGGGCCAACGTCCTGACTTTC.

The chain recombines TRBV11-2 with TRBJ2-3; 7 bases are a match to TRBD2. The CDR3 loop spans 17 amino acids. CDR1 and CDR2 from the germline V gene are SGHAT and FQNNGV. V dropped 0 bases and J dropped 1; count of bases not matched to a gene: 7. This CDR3 reads CASSLDEWGGGTDTQYF. Here the CDR3 DNA reads TGTGCCAGCAGCTTAGATGAGTGGGGGGGAGGCACAGATACGCAGTATTTT.

V usage is TRBV9 and J usage is TRBJ2-6; no reliable D call. The CDR3 has 15 amino acids. Germline CDR1 SGDLS, CDR2 YYNGEE. Trimming cost V 6 bases and J 1 base, with 11 bases left between them. As DNA, the CDR3 is TGTGCCAGCACCCAAGTGGGGTCTGGGGCCAACGTCCTGACTTTC. This sequence encodes CASTQVGSGANVLTF.

The chain couples TRBV28 to TRBJ2-2; a weak D match, TRBD2 (6 bases). Germline CDR1 and CDR2: MDHEN and SYDVKM. CDR3 length: 16 amino acids. Trimming cost V 6 bases and J 0 bases, with 14 bases left between them. CDR3 loop: CASRRAGNANTGELFF. In DNA form, the CDR3 reads TGTGCCAGCAGGAGGGCGGGGAACGCGAACACCGGGGAGCTGTTTTTT.

This clonotype has more than one count but fewer than ten. This sequence joins TRBV25-1 and TRBJ2-5; 7 nucleotides agree with TRBD1. The junction had 2 bases not matched to a gene; V was cut back by 7 bases and J by 0 bases. This CDR3 has 13 amino acids. Germline assignment: CDR1 MGHDK and CDR2 SYGVNS. This chain's CDR3 is CASMTGYQETQYF. Here the CDR3 DNA reads TGTGCCAGCATGACAGGGTACCAAGAGACCCAGTACTTC.

This clonotype was counted a few times. In DNA, the CDR3 is TGCGCCAGCAGTTTCCGGACAGACAATCAGCCCCAGCATTTT. Its translation: CASSFRTDNQPQHF. This chain joins TRBV4-3 and TRBJ1-5, with D perhaps matching TRBD1 (6 bases). Germline assignment: CDR1 LGHNA and CDR2 YSLEER. V was cut by 6 bases and J by 3 bases, with 12 bases left in between. The CDR3 extends over 14 amino acids.

This clonotype has a handful of counts. The chain links TRBV4-1 to TRBJ2-7; D remains unclear. CDR1 is MGHRA, CDR2 YSYEKL, per germline. There are 13 residues in the CDR3. Between the trimmed V and J ends, which lost 0 bases and 3 bases, there was a span of 6 bases. The CDR3 sequence is CASSQDPDYEQYF. The CDR3 DNA reads TGCGCCAGCAGCCAAGATCCCGACTACGAGCAGTACTTC.

The genes are TRBV14 and TRBJ1-5; no firm D call. V lost 3 bases, J lost 4 bases, and 7 bases lay in between. The CDR3 length is 13 residues. Germline V lookup: CDR1 SGHDN, CDR2 FVKESK. The CDR3 protein is CASSQASNQPQHF. DNA for the CDR3: TGTGCCAGCAGCCAGGCCTCGAATCAGCCCCAGCATTTT.